Listed below are T cell receptor beta chains from one sample, sequenced in a study of regulatory T cells in long-lasting Graves disease. A single record per CDR3 protein comes from TCRdb applying MiXCR to the multiplex PCR reads. This sample yields under 250,000 distinct CDR3 sequences, of which about 19% are seen a single time; about 15% belongs to the top ten. This specimen was peripheral blood mononuclear cells (PBMCs), taken at new diagnosis, from a patient treated with antithyroid drugs. The receptors come from a female donor with Graves disease. The CDR3 runs from the conserved cysteine through the conserved F or W. A D gene is named only where the DNA matches it firmly. The size of a clone is reported for some rows only, either as once, few or many, or as a class for expanded clones.

>TRBD1|TRBJ1-1|few|TRBV5-4
CASSLDRGAMNTEAFF
TGTGCCAGCAGCTTAGACAGGGGGGCCATGAACACTGAAGCTTTCTTT
>TRBD2|TRBJ2-1|many|TRBV7-2
CASSLAPSGGYNEQFF
TGTGCCAGCAGCTTAGCGCCCAGCGGGGGTTACAATGAGCAGTTCTTC
>TRBD2|TRBJ2-7|many|TRBV6-1
CASSSPGLAGALYEQYF
TGTGCCAGCAGCTCTCCCGGACTAGCGGGGGCCCTCTACGAGCAGTACTTC
>TRBD2|TRBJ2-5|many|TRBV10-2
CASSENPRLAGGGETQYF
TGCGCCAGCAGTGAGAATCCCCGCCTAGCGGGGGGTGGGGAGACCCAGTACTTC
>-|TRBJ1-6|-|TRBV6-2/TRBV6-3
CASSYELEAPLHF
TGTGCCAGCAGTTATGAACTCGAGGCACCCCTCCACTTT
>TRBD2|TRBJ2-7|many|TRBV30
CAWMLSGSENEQYF
TGTGCCTGGATGTTGAGCGGGAGCGAAAACGAGCAGTACTTC
>-|TRBJ2-7|-|TRBV4-3
CASSQEPGAEQYF
TGCGCCAGCAGCCAGGAGCCGGGGGCCGAGCAGTACTTC
>-|TRBJ1-5|few|TRBV20-1
CSAVRDASGSPQHF
TGCAGTGCCGTCCGGGACGCTTCGGGGAGTCCCCAGCATTTT
>TRBD2|TRBJ2-1|many|TRBV7-2
CASSSTSGSYHEQFF
TGTGCCAGCAGCTCTACTAGCGGGAGTTACCATGAGCAGTTCTTC
>-|TRBJ2-7|-|TRBV7-3
CASSVSGFEQYF
TGTGCCAGCAGCGTTTCGGGGTTCGAGCAGTACTTC
>TRBD2|TRBJ2-3|many|TRBV2
CASSEALTSGTDTQYF
TGTGCCAGCAGTGAAGCGCTAACTAGCGGCACAGATACGCAGTATTTT